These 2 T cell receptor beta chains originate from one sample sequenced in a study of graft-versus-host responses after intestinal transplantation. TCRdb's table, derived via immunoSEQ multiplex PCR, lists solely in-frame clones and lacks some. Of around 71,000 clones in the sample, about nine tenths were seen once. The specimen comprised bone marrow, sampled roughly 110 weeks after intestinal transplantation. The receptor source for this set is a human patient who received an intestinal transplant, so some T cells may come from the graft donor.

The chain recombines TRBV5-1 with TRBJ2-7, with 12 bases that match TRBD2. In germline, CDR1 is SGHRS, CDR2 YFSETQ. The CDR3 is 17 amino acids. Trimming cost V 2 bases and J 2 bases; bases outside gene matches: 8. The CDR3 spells CASSFPGTSGFPYEQYF. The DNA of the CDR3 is TGCGCCAGCAGCTTCCCCGGGACTAGCGGGTTTCCCTACGAGCAGTACTTC.

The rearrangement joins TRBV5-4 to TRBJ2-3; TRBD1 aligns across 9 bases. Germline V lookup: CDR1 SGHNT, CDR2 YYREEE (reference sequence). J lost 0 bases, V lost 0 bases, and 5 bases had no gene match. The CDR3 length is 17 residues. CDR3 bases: TGTGCCAGCAGCTTGGGGGGACAGGGAAGTAGCACAGATACGCAGTATTTT. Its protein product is CASSLGGQGSSTDTQYF. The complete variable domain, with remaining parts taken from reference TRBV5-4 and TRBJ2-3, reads ETGVTQSPTHLIKTRGQQVTLRCSSQSGHNTVSWYQQALGQGPQFIFQYYREEENGRGNFPPRFSGLQFPNYSSELNVNALELDDSALYLCASSLGGQGSSTDTQYFGPGTRLTVL.